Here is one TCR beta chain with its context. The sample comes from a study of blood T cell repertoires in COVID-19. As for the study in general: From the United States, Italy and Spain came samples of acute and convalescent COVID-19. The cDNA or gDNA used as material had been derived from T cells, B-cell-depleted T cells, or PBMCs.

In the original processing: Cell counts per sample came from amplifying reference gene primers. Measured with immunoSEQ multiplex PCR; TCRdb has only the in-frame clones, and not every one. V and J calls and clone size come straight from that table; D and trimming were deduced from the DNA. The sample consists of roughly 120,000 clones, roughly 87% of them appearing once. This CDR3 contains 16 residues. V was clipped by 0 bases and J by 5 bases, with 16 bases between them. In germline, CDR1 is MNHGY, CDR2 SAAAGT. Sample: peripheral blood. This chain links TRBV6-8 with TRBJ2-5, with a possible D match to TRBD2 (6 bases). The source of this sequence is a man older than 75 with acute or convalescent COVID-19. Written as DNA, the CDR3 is TGTGCCAGCAGTTACTCCAACCGGGACTCGGGGGAGACCCAGTACTTC. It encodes CASSYSNRDSGETQYF.